The next 26 T cell receptor beta chains were all read from a single sample in a study of neurological immune-mediated disorders. MiXCR, run by TCRdb on the 5' RACE reads, gives a single entry per CDR3 protein. The sample has about 62,000 distinct CDR3 sequences, 3% to 4% seen once. The material sequenced was PBMCs. All receptors come from a woman aged 45-60 years with multiple sclerosis.

Ten or more counts support this clonotype. The gene calls are TRBV20-1 and TRBJ2-7; 7 bases are shared with TRBD2. V dropped 0 bases and J dropped 7; count of bases not matched to a gene: 9. Germline assignment: CDR1 DFQATT and CDR2 SNEGSKA (reference sequence). The CDR3 has 14 residues. CDR3 in amino acids: CSARDSGGPSEQYF. The CDR3 nucleotides read TGCAGTGCTAGAGATTCGGGAGGCCCTTCGGAGCAGTACTTC.

The table lists this clonotype with many counts. The V and J genes are TRBV3-1 and TRBJ1-5; possible D gene TRBD1, 6 bases. The CDR3 runs 16 residues. V was pared by 1 base and J by 3 bases, with 13 bases between. Germline CDR1 is LGHDT and CDR2 is YNNKEL (reference sequence). The CDR3 DNA is TGTGCCAGCAGCCAAGGACCGGGACAAGTCAATCAGCCCCAGCATTTT. Protein product: CASSQGPGQVNQPQHF. Together with reference TRBV3-1 and TRBJ1-5, the CDR3 gives the full variable domain: DTAVSQTPKYLVTQMGNDKSIKCEQNLGHDTMYWYKQDSKKFLKIMFSYNNKELIINETVPNRFSPKSPDKAHLNLHINSLELGDSAVYFCASSQGPGQVNQPQHFGDGTRLSIL.

This clonotype was found many times. This chain joins TRBV29-1 and TRBJ2-7, with TRBD1 matching 9 bases. The V segment lost 5 bases and the J segment 1 base; nucleotides outside the gene matches: 9. Germline CDR1 SQVTM, CDR2 ANQGSEA. The CDR3 is 15 residues long. In DNA form, the CDR3 reads TGCAGCGTTAAAGGACAGGGGACATTATCCTACGAGCAGTACTTC. Translated: CSVKGQGTLSYEQYF.

The chain is built from TRBV15 and TRBJ1-1, with 8 bases that match TRBD1. This CDR3 is 14 amino acids long. CDR1 and CDR2 (germline): LNHNV, YYDKDF (reference sequence). Unmatched junction bases numbered 6, after V lost 8 bases and J lost 1 base. The CDR3: CATVQGETNTEAFF. The CDR3 DNA is TGTGCCACCGTACAGGGGGAAACGAACACTGAAGCTTTCTTT. The complete variable domain, with remaining parts taken from reference TRBV15 and TRBJ1-1, reads DAMVIQNPRYQVTQFGKPVTLSCSQTLNHNVMYWYQQKSSQAPKLLFHYYDKDFNNEADTPDNFQSRRPNTSFCFLDIRSPGLGDTAMYLCATVQGETNTEAFFGQGTRLTVV.

A few counts support this clonotype. V is TRBV5-1 and J is TRBJ2-3, with TRBD1 matching 10 bases. The CDR3 extends over 16 amino acids. V dropped 4 bases and J dropped 4; count of bases not matched to a gene: 9. Germline V gene lookup returns CDR1 SGHRS and CDR2 YFSETQ. CDR3 in amino acids: CASSTLTGGIADTQYF. CDR3 sequence (DNA): TGCGCCAGCAGCACTCTGACAGGGGGCATCGCAGATACGCAGTATTTT.

This clonotype was found many times. The chain couples TRBV7-2 to TRBJ2-4; tentative D call: TRBD1 (7 bases). CDR1 SGHTA and CDR2 FQGNSA come from the germline V gene. CDR3 length equals 16 residues. Between the trimmed V and J ends, which lost 1 base and 3 bases, there was a span of 13 bases. CDR3 nucleotides: TGTGCCAGCAGCTTAGTGGCAGGGGGAGGCAAAAACATTCAGTACTTC. Translated, it gives CASSLVAGGGKNIQYF.

A word on this clonotype: The junction departs from germline at one end; a sequencing error may be responsible. The chain employs TRBV3-1 and TRBJ2-6; D is perhaps TRBD1 or TRBD2 (5 bases each). The length of the CDR3 is 15 residues. Germline assignment: CDR1 LGHDT and CDR2 YNNKEL (reference sequence). CDR3 loop: CASSQNPVGAKVLTF. DNA of the CDR3: TGTGCCAGCAGCCAGAATCCCGTCGGGGCCAAAGTCCTGACTTTC.

This clonotype was found many times. The V call is TRBV24-1, the J call TRBJ1-5, with D perhaps TRBD1 (5 bases). Per the germline V gene, CDR1 is KGHDR and CDR2 is SFDVKD. The V end lost 12 bases, the J end lost 1 base, and 12 bases lay between the germline ends. This CDR3 spans 13 amino acids. The CDR3 sequence: CASNGDSNQPQHF. The CDR3, as DNA: TGTGCCTCTAACGGGGACAGCAATCAGCCCCAGCATTTT.

In this sample, this clonotype turned up many times. V and J are TRBV10-3 and TRBJ1-3, with D uncertain. This CDR3 is built from 14 residues. The germline CDR1 and CDR2 sequences are ENHRY and SYGVKD. The V end was cut by 8 bases, the J end by 7 bases, with 18 bases between. The CDR3, as DNA: TGTGCCATCCATGAGGGAGGCCAAGGGAACACCATATATTTT. Translation gives CAIHEGGQGNTIYF.

This clonotype was observed at least ten times. The chain has TRBV20-1 and TRBJ2-7; 7 bases agree with TRBD2. The CDR3 consists of 14 residues. V lost 0 bases, J lost 0 bases, and 2 bases stayed unmatched. Per the germline V gene, CDR1 is DFQATT and CDR2 is SNEGSKA (reference sequence). The CDR3 DNA sequence: TGCAGTGCTAGAGATCGGGGGGTCTCCTACGAGCAGTACTTC. Amino acids: CSARDRGVSYEQYF.

In regard to this clonotype: A single base separates this from a much larger clone, so it may be a read error. V is TRBV7-6 and J is TRBJ1-3, with a possible D match to TRBD1 (5 bases). Germline assignment: CDR1 SGHVS and CDR2 FNYEAQ. This CDR3 region has 15 residues. Trimming took off 6 bases at V and 4 bases at J, with 16 bases between the two ends. The CDR3 bases are TGTGCCAGCAGTTCTCCCGGGACGAAGGGAAACACCATATATTTT. Translated: CASSSPGTKGNTIYF.

Worth noting for this clonotype: A clone one base away is much larger, so this may be a read error. The chain joins TRBV20-1 to TRBJ2-5; D may correspond to TRBD1 or TRBD2 (6 bases each). Germline V lookup: CDR1 DFQATT, CDR2 SNEGSKA (reference sequence). The CDR3 spans 14 residues. Trimming removed 7 bases at V and 2 bases at J, with 17 bases between. The CDR3, as DNA: TGCAGTGTTCGTAAGGGGGGAGTTCAAGAGACCCAGTACTTC. This translates into CSVRKGGVQETQYF.

This clonotype has ten or more counts. This chain links TRBV20-1 with TRBJ2-6, with D unresolved. The CDR3 runs to 14 residues. The germline V gene encodes CDR1 DFQATT and CDR2 SNEGSKA (reference sequence). Trimming stripped 3 bases from V and 1 base from J, with 7 bases between. CDR3 sequence: CSASSRSGANVLTF. CDR3 coding DNA: TGCAGTGCTAGCTCGCGGTCTGGGGCCAACGTCCTGACTTTC.

This clonotype was seen at least ten times. The chain recombines TRBV29-1 with TRBJ2-1; no firm D call. The CDR3 contains 14 residues. Germline V gene sequence: CDR1 SQVTM, CDR2 ANQGSEA. Trimming took off 2 bases at V and 3 bases at J, with 11 bases between the two ends. The CDR3 bases are TGCAGCGTTGAAATGTCGACAAACTACAATGAGCAGTTCTTC. Amino acids: CSVEMSTNYNEQFF.

This clonotype has ten or more counts. The chain uses TRBV5-1 and TRBJ2-5; D is tentatively TRBD1 or TRBD2 (6 bases each). Trimming took off 0 bases at V and 3 bases at J, with 15 bases between the two ends. Looked up from germline, CDR1 is SGHRS and CDR2 is YFSETQ. This CDR3 contains 16 residues. The CDR3 DNA follows: TGCGCCAGCAGCTTGGAGGGCGGGGCAGGGGAAGAGACCCAGTACTTC. It codes for CASSLEGGAGEETQYF.

Comments on this clonotype: A clone one base away is much larger, so this may be a read error. This CDR3 is CASSVRKGSEQYF. DNA of the CDR3: TGTGCCAGCAGTGTCAGAAAGGGGAGCGAGCAGTACTTC. The chain recombines TRBV6-6 with TRBJ2-7; the D gene could be TRBD1 or TRBD2 (5 bases each). V dropped 5 bases and J dropped 6 bases, with 14 bases sitting between them. This CDR3 has 13 amino acids. Germline V CDR1 and CDR2: MNHNY, SVGAGI (reference sequence).

This clonotype was detected ten times or more. This sequence joins TRBV6-6 and TRBJ2-2, with 7 bases aligning to TRBD1. V was pared by 2 bases and J by 1 base, with 10 bases of the junction left unmatched. Germline V lookup: CDR1 MNHNY, CDR2 SVGAGI (reference sequence). This CDR3 comprises 18 residues. The CDR3 here is CASSYTGAITRNTGELFF. CDR3 nucleotides: TGTGCCAGCAGTTACACAGGGGCGATCACTAGGAACACCGGGGAGCTGTTTTTT.

This clonotype has a count of ten or more. The chain combines TRBV20-1 with TRBJ2-3; 8 positions match TRBD2. CDR3 length equals 17 residues. V shed 5 bases and J 5 bases; nucleotides not matched to a gene: 18. Germline loops: CDR1 DFQATT, CDR2 SNEGSKA (reference sequence). As DNA, the CDR3 is TGCAGTGCTTCAAGAATTACCGGGACTAGAGGGCGAGATACGCAGTATTTT. Residues: CSASRITGTRGRDTQYF.

This clonotype was counted many times. The chain recombines TRBV20-1 with TRBJ2-1; 8 bases agree with TRBD2. With V trimmed by 3 bases and J by 7 bases, 5 bases remained unmatched. Germline loops: CDR1 DFQATT, CDR2 SNEGSKA (reference sequence). This CDR3 spans 13 amino acids. CDR3 sequence reads: CSASPGGLNEQFF. CDR3 DNA sequence: TGCAGTGCTAGCCCGGGAGGGCTGAATGAGCAGTTCTTC.

There are many counts of this clonotype. The V and J genes are TRBV20-1 and TRBJ2-1; D gene uncertain. CDR1 is DFQATT, CDR2 SNEGSKA, per germline (reference sequence). The ends were cut back, 5 bases at V and 8 bases at J, with 16 bases in the middle. The CDR3 has 13 amino acids. CDR3: CSAGKPMLDEQFF. The CDR3 coding sequence is TGCAGTGCTGGGAAGCCGATGCTCGATGAGCAGTTCTTC.

The table lists this clonotype with many counts. The chain carries TRBV11-2 and TRBJ2-4, with 10 bases fitting TRBD1. The germline gives CDR1 SGHAT, CDR2 FQNNGV. Trimming took 4 bases from V and 0 from J; bases not matched to a gene: 6. The CDR3 totals 17 residues. CDR3 sequence reads: CASSSWTGGVAKNIQYF. DNA for the CDR3: TGTGCCAGCAGCTCCTGGACAGGGGGGGTAGCCAAAAACATTCAGTACTTC.

This clonotype showed up many times. A much larger clone lies a single base off, so this may be a read error. As DNA, the CDR3 is TGCGCCAGCAGCTTGGGGGGAAGCAATCAGCCCCAGAATTTT. It encodes CASSLGGSNQPQNF. The gene calls are TRBV5-1 and TRBJ1-5; D is uncertain. The CDR3 is made up of 14 amino acids. Germline lookup yields CDR1 SGHRS and CDR2 YFSETQ.

The table lists this clonotype with a few counts. This clone may be a read error of a much larger clone one base away. The chain has TRBV28 and TRBJ2-2; TRBD1 matches 12 bases. This CDR3 has 17 amino acids. The V gene's germline CDR1 is MDHEN and CDR2 SYDVKM. Trimming removed 6 bases from V and 2 bases from J; junction bases left unmatched: 7. The CDR3 reads CASSPTGTGGNTGELFF. The CDR3 coding sequence is TGTGCCAGCAGCCCGACAGGGACAGGGGGCAACACCGGGGAGCTGTTTTTT.

This clonotype was seen repeatedly, ten times or more. The V call is TRBV7-2, the J call TRBJ2-1, with TRBD2 matching over 7 bases. J lost 10 bases, V lost 5 bases, and 17 bases had no gene match. The germline V gene has CDR1 SGHTA and CDR2 FQGNSA. CDR3 length: 16 residues. CDR3 coding DNA: TGTGCCAGCAGCATCCTACTAGCGCCCCAGGCTGGGGAGCAGTTCTTC. This translates into CASSILLAPQAGEQFF.

The sample holds many counts of this clonotype. The chain links TRBV10-3 to TRBJ2-5; 14 bases agree with TRBD2. Germline lookup yields CDR1 ENHRY and CDR2 SYGVKD. Trimming cost V 2 bases and J 3 bases; bases outside gene matches: 2. This CDR3 is 16 amino acids long. Here the CDR3 reads CAISEPGLAGEETQYF. The CDR3 DNA reads TGTGCCATCAGTGAGCCGGGACTAGCGGGAGAAGAGACCCAGTACTTC.

This clonotype was recorded at least ten times. At one end the junction does not follow the germline gene, possibly because of a read error. This sequence joins TRBV7-2 and TRBJ2-1; D is possibly TRBD2 (6 bases). Per germline, CDR1 SGHTA and CDR2 FQGNSA. This CDR3 region has 17 residues. CDR3 nucleotide sequence: TGTGCCAGCAGCTTAGCGCGGGAAAATCCCCTCTACAATGGGCAGTTCTTC. Translated: CASSLARENPLYNGQFF.